This entry lists 26 T cell receptor beta chains sequenced from one sample in a study of cytomegalovirus exposure and HLA in healthy donors. The PCR was carried out with 60 Vbeta primers and 13 Jbeta primers. Generated by immunoSEQ multiplex PCR, the TCRdb table keeps only in-frame clones and is missing some. The sample carries under 300,000 clones, about 93% recorded once. The sample was PBMCs. Source of these receptors: a girl under 10 years old in good health and CMV-seronegative.

The DNA for the CDR3 is TGTGCCAGCAGAGAAGAGACAGGGCGAGATTCACCCCTCCACTTT. Amino acid sequence: CASREETGRDSPLHF. The J gene is TRBJ1-6, the V gene TRBV11-2; 7 positions agree with TRBD1. The CDR3 has 15 residues. V gave up 6 bases and J gave up 8 bases; unmatched junction bases: 10. Germline-derived CDR1 and CDR2 are SGHAT and FQNNGV.

The CDR3 sequence: CSARAENIQYF. As DNA, the CDR3 is TGCAGTGCCCGAGCCGAGAACATTCAGTACTTC. The chain uses TRBV20-1 and TRBJ2-4; D remains ambiguous. Trimming stripped 6 bases from V and 7 bases from J, with 10 bases between. The germline V gene encodes CDR1 DFQATT and CDR2 SNEGSKA (reference sequence). CDR3 length equals 11 residues.

This clone was counted only a few times. CDR3 in DNA: TGTGCCAGCAGTGAAGCGGCACTAGCGGCACAGTTCTTC. Translation: CASSEAALAAQFF. The V and J genes are TRBV6-1 and TRBJ2-1, with 8 nucleotides matching TRBD2. Germline lookup yields CDR1 MNHNS and CDR2 SASEGT. J lost 13 bases, V lost 0 bases, and 5 bases had no gene match. CDR3 length: 13 amino acids.

The V gene is TRBV7-9, the J gene TRBJ2-1, with TRBD2 matching 7 bases. After removal of 3 bases from V and 8 bases from J, the junction contained 7 bases not matched to a gene. Per germline, CDR1 SEHNR and CDR2 FQNEAQ (reference sequence). The CDR3 length is 14 residues. As DNA, the CDR3 is TGTGCCAGCAGCTTTAGCGTTAGCGGGTATGAGCAGTTCTTC. Translated, it gives CASSFSVSGYEQFF.

V gene TRBV13 combines with J gene TRBJ2-7, with a tentative D call TRBD2 (5 bases). The CDR3 is 12 amino acids. Trimming took off 11 bases at V and 7 bases at J, with 18 bases between the two ends. Germline V lookup: CDR1 PRHDT, CDR2 FYEKMQ (reference sequence). CDR3 sequence: CASSRERGEQYF. CDR3 bases: TGTGCCTCTTCTAGGGAGCGTGGGGAGCAGTACTTC.

V and J are TRBV4-2 and TRBJ2-7, with a tentative D call TRBD2 (7 bases). Between the trimmed V and J ends, which lost 0 bases and 2 bases, there was a span of 26 bases. Per germline, CDR1 LGHNA and CDR2 YNFKEQ. This CDR3 region has 20 residues. CDR3 in amino acids: CASSQDLLNDRRGLPYEQYF. In nucleotides, the CDR3 is TGTGCCAGCAGCCAAGATCTGCTTAACGACAGGCGGGGGCTCCCCTACGAGCAGTACTTC.

The rearrangement uses TRBV12-5 and TRBJ2-6; D is possibly TRBD2 (5 bases). The CDR3 contains 16 residues. CDR1 LGHNT and CDR2 FRNRAP come from the germline V gene. V was clipped by 0 bases and J by 2 bases, with 8 bases between them. The CDR3 DNA sequence: TGTGCTAGTGGTTTGGTATTGGGAGCTGGGGCCAACGTCCTGACTTTC. Protein sequence: CASGLVLGAGANVLTF.

J is TRBJ2-7 and V is TRBV6-1; maybe TRBD2 (6 bases). V was clipped by 3 bases and J by 5 bases, with 20 bases between them. CDR3 length: 16 residues. Germline lookup yields CDR1 MNHNS and CDR2 SASEGT. CDR3 loop: CASSDFIGGGVDEQYF. The CDR3 nucleotides read TGTGCCAGCAGTGATTTTATCGGAGGAGGGGTTGACGAGCAGTACTTC.

In its sample, this clone was seen once. This chain uses TRBV11-2 with TRBJ2-7; 12 bases line up with TRBD2. V lost 1 base and J lost 3; bases outside the gene matches: 1. Per the germline V gene, CDR1 is SGHAT and CDR2 is FQNNGV. The CDR3 loop spans 15 amino acids. CDR3: CASSLGTSGIYEQYF. CDR3 in DNA: TGTGCCAGCAGCTTAGGGACTAGCGGGATCTACGAGCAGTACTTC. The full variable domain, completed using reference TRBV11-2 and TRBJ2-7, is EAGVAQSPRYKIIEKRQSVAFWCNPISGHATLYWYQQILGQGPKLLIQFQNNGVVDDSQLPKDRFSAERLKGVDSTLKIQPAKLEDSAVYLCASSLGTSGIYEQYFGPGTRLTVT.

This clone was observed a handful of times. The rearrangement links TRBV19 to TRBJ1-5; D gene uncertain. This CDR3 contains 13 residues. V lost 5 bases and J lost 3, with 8 bases in between. CDR1 is LNHDA and CDR2 is SQIVND in the germline V gene (reference sequence). CDR3 coding DNA: TGTGCCAGTAGTCAGGATAACAATCAGCCCCAGCATTTT. Protein product: CASSQDNNQPQHF.

The chain recombines TRBV13 with TRBJ2-1; D remains ambiguous. The CDR3 spans 13 residues. CDR1 is PRHDT and CDR2 is FYEKMQ in the germline V gene (reference sequence). V lost 5 bases and J lost 0, with 5 bases in between. CDR3 amino acids: CASSPSSYNEQFF. DNA for the CDR3: TGTGCCAGCAGCCCTAGCTCCTACAATGAGCAGTTCTTC.

This clone has only one observation. V gene TRBV6-1 combines with J gene TRBJ1-5, with D possibly TRBD1 on 5 matching bases. Germline lookup yields CDR1 MNHNS and CDR2 SASEGT. The CDR3 spans 14 residues. V shed 8 bases and J shed 0 bases, with 11 bases lying between them. The CDR3 DNA reads as TGTGCCAGCTCGGACATGTATAGCAATCAGCCCCAGCATTTT. This gives the protein CASSDMYSNQPQHF.

The chain has TRBV10-3 and TRBJ2-7, with D possibly being TRBD1 (5 bases). The CDR3 has 14 residues. Trimming cost V 3 bases and J 5 bases, with 14 bases left between them. CDR1 is ENHRY and CDR2 is SYGVKD in the germline V gene. CDR3 bases: TGTGCCATCAGTGAACGGCAGGGCGGCCACGAGCAGTACTTC. Translation gives CAISERQGGHEQYF.

Remarks on this clone: One junction end does not reproduce the germline sequence, and a read error may be involved. In the same sample, other DNA sequences code for this CDR3. The chain couples TRBV6-5 to TRBJ1-5; the match to TRBD1 covers 10 bases. The CDR3 loop spans 13 amino acids. Germline V gene lookup returns CDR1 MNHEY and CDR2 SVGAGI. In DNA form, the CDR3 reads TGTGCCAGCAGGACAGGGGGCAACCAGCCCCAGCATTTT. The encoded protein is CASRTGGNQPQHF.

The chain combines TRBV4-2 with TRBJ2-3; TRBD2 matches at 10 bases. The CDR3 is 15 residues long. Germline V gene sequence: CDR1 LGHNA, CDR2 YNFKEQ. Trimming took 4 bases from V and 0 from J; bases not matched to a gene: 1. CDR3 in amino acids: CASSPTSGSTDTQYF. DNA for the CDR3: TGTGCCAGCAGCCCGACTAGCGGGAGCACAGATACGCAGTATTTT.

This rearrangement joins TRBV4-1 to TRBJ1-1; TRBD1 matches at 7 bases. The length of the CDR3 is 13 residues. CDR1 and CDR2 from the germline V gene are MGHRA and YSYEKL. V was pared by 1 base and J by 6 bases, with 2 bases of the junction left unmatched. CDR3: CASSQVRGPEAFF. The CDR3 DNA follows: TGCGCCAGCAGCCAAGTTAGGGGGCCTGAAGCTTTCTTT.

The genes are TRBV9 and TRBJ2-3; weak D call: TRBD1 (6 bases). CDR3 size: 16 residues. Germline assignment: CDR1 SGDLS and CDR2 YYNGEE. V lost 0 bases and J lost 4, with 15 bases in between. The CDR3 region has the DNA TGTGCCAGCAGCGTAGTGCAGGGGTCTGGGCCAGATACGCAGTATTTT. This gives the protein CASSVVQGSGPDTQYF.

V and J are TRBV4-2 and TRBJ2-3; 9 nucleotides agree with TRBD2. The junction had 4 bases not matched to a gene; V was cut back by 1 base and J by 5 bases. Looked up from germline, CDR1 is LGHNA and CDR2 is YNFKEQ. The CDR3 runs to 15 residues. The CDR3 sequence: CASSQGAGGVDTQYF. CDR3 DNA: TGTGCCAGCAGCCAAGGGGCGGGAGGGGTAGATACGCAGTATTTT.

CDR3 residues: CASSTRLGVPYEQYF. The CDR3 DNA reads TGTGCCAGCAGTACCCGGCTTGGAGTCCCCTACGAGCAGTACTTC. The V and J genes are TRBV6-1 and TRBJ2-7, with D uncertain. Trimming pared 5 bases from V and 2 bases from J, leaving 16 bases between. Germline V gives CDR1 MNHNS, CDR2 SASEGT. The CDR3 has 15 residues.

Regarding this clone: Other DNA sequences within the sample encode an identical CDR3. This chain joins TRBV11-2 and TRBJ2-7; a possible D gene is TRBD2 (6 bases). Germline lookup yields CDR1 SGHAT and CDR2 FQNNGV. This CDR3 is built from 14 residues. Trimming stripped 1 base from V and 3 bases from J, with 10 bases between. CDR3 amino acids: CASSLGLASYEQYF. CDR3 in DNA: TGTGCCAGCAGCTTAGGGCTAGCGAGCTACGAGCAGTACTTC.

The V gene is TRBV5-1, the J gene TRBJ2-7; 13 bases line up with TRBD2. Trimming at V came to 7 bases and at J to 7 bases, leaving 11 bases not matched to a gene. Per germline, CDR1 SGHRS and CDR2 YFSETQ. This CDR3 contains 15 residues. The CDR3 sequence: CASLPSPGLAGEQYF. The CDR3 DNA reads TGCGCCAGCCTCCCCTCCCCGGGACTAGCGGGGGAGCAGTACTTC.

The rearrangement links TRBV15 to TRBJ2-7; 7 bases map to TRBD2. The CDR3 loop spans 13 amino acids. V gave up 3 bases and J gave up 6 bases; unmatched junction bases: 5. Germline CDR1 reads LNHNV; CDR2 reads YYDKDF (reference sequence). CDR3 protein: CATSSLGEGEQYF. The CDR3 bases are TGTGCCACCAGCAGCCTAGGGGAGGGCGAGCAGTACTTC.

The chain links TRBV13 to TRBJ2-5, with 12 bases matching TRBD2. Judging by the DNA end, TRBJ2-7 fits better; the J call may be wrong. The germline V gene has CDR1 PRHDT and CDR2 FYEKMQ (reference sequence). The CDR3 has 14 residues. CDR3 nucleotides: TGTGCCAGCAGCTCCGGGACTAGCGGGTACGAGCAGTACTTC. It is translated as CASSSGTSGYEQYF.

The rearrangement uses TRBV19 and TRBJ2-1, with 9 bases matching TRBD2. Germline V CDR1 and CDR2: LNHDA, SQIVND (reference sequence). The CDR3 is 16 residues long. Trimming cost V 5 bases and J 8 bases; bases outside gene matches: 13. CDR3 protein: CASSLSLGGGAHEQFF. The DNA of the CDR3 is TGTGCCAGTAGTCTATCCCTGGGCGGGGGGGCACATGAGCAGTTCTTC.

The CDR3 reads CASSLGGTGGSAEAFF. In DNA, the CDR3 is TGCGCCAGCAGCTTGGGGGGGACAGGGGGGAGCGCTGAAGCTTTCTTT. This chain connects TRBV5-1 to TRBJ1-1, with 11 bases that match TRBD1. The CDR3 is 16 amino acids. Trimming took 0 bases from V and 6 from J; bases not matched to a gene: 7. Germline V CDR1 and CDR2: SGHRS, YFSETQ.

This rearrangement joins TRBV11-2 to TRBJ2-3, with TRBD2 as a possible D gene (5 bases). Germline assignment: CDR1 SGHAT and CDR2 FQNNGV. The CDR3 length is 12 residues. The ends were cut back, 0 bases at V and 9 bases at J, with 7 bases in the middle. CDR3 bases: TGTGCCAGCAGCTTAGATCGGGAAACGCAGTATTTT. Its protein product is CASSLDRETQYF.